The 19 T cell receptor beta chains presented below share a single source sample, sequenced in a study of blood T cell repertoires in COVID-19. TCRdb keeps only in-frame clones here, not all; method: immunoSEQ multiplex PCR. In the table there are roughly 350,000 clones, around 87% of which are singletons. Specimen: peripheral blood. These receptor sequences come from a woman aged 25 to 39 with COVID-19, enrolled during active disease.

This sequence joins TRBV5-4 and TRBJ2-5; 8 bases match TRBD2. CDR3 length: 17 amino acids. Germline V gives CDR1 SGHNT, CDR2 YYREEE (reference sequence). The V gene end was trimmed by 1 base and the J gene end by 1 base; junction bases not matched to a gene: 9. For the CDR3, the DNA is TGTGCCAGCAGCTTGCCCGGGGGGGCGCGTGGCCAAGAGACCCAGTACTTC. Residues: CASSLPGGARGQETQYF.

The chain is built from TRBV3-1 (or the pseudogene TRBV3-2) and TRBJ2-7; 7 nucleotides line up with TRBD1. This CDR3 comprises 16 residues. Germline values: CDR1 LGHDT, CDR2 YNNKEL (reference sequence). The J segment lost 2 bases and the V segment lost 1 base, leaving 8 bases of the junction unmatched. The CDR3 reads CASSQGTGQVAYEQYF. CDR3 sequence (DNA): TGTGCCAGCAGCCAAGGGACCGGACAGGTCGCCTACGAGCAGTACTTC.

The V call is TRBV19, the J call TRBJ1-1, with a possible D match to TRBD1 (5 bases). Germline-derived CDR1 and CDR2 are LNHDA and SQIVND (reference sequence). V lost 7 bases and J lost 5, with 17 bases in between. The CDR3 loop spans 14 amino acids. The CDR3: CASKRSRRGTEAFF. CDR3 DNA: TGTGCCAGTAAAAGGTCCAGGCGGGGGACTGAAGCTTTCTTT. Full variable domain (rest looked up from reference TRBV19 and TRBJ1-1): DGGITQSPKYLFRKEGQNVTLSCEQNLNHDAMYWYRQDPGQGLRLIYYSQIVNDFQKGDIAEGYSVSREKKESFPLTVTSAQKNPTAFYLCASKRSRRGTEAFFGQGTRLTVV.

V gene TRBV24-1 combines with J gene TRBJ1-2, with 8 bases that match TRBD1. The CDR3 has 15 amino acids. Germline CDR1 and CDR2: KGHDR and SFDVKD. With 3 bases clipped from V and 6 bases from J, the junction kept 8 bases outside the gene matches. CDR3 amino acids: CATSDTRGRSNGYTF. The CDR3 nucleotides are TGTGCCACCAGTGATACCAGGGGGCGATCCAATGGCTACACCTTC.

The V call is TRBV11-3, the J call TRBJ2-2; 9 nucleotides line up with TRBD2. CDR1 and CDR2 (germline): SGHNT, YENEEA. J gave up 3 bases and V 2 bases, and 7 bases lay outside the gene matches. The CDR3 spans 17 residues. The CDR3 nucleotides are TGTGCCAGCAGCTTACCACTCATAGCGGGAGACACCGGGGAGCTGTTTTTT. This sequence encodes CASSLPLIAGDTGELFF.

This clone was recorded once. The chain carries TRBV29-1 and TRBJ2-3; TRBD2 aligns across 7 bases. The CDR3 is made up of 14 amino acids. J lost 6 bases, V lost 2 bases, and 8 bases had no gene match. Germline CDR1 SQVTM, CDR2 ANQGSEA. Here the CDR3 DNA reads TGCAGCGTTGAACGGGGAGGGAGAGGGGATACGCAGTATTTT. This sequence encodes CSVERGGRGDTQYF.

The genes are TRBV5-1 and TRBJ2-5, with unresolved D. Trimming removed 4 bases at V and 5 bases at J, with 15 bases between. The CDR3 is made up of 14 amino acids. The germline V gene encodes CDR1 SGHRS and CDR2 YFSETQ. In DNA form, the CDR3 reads TGCGCCAGCAGCCCGGATTCGGGTTCGGAGACCCAGTACTTC. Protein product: CASSPDSGSETQYF.

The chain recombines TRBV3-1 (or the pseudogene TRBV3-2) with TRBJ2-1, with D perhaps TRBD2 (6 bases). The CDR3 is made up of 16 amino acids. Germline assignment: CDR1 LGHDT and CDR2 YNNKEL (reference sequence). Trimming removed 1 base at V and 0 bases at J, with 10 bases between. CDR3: CASSQVWRDSYNEQFF. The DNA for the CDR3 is TGTGCCAGCAGCCAAGTTTGGCGGGACTCCTACAATGAGCAGTTCTTC.

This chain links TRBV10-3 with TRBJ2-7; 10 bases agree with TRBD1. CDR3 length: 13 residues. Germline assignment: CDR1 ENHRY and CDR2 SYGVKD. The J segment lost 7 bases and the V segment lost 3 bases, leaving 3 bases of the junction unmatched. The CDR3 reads CAISEGTGDEQYF. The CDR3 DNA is TGTGCCATCAGTGAAGGGACAGGGGATGAGCAGTACTTC.

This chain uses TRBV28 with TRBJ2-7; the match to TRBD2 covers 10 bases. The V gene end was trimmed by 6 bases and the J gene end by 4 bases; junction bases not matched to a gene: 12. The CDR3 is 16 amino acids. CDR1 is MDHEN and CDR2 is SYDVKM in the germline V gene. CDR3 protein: CASRALAGAIFYEQYF. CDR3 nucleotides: TGTGCCAGCAGAGCCCTAGCGGGAGCTATTTTTTACGAGCAGTACTTC.

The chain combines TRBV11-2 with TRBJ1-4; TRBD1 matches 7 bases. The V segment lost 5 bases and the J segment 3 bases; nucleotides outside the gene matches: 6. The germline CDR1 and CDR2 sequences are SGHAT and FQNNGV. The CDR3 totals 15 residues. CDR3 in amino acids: CASSPSTGSNEKLFF. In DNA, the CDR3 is TGTGCCAGCAGCCCCTCGACAGGGTCTAATGAAAAACTGTTTTTT.

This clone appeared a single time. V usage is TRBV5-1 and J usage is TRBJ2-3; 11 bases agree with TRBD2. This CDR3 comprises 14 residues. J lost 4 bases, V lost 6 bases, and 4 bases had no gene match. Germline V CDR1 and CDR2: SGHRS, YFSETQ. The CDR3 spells CASIVAGGADTQYF. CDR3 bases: TGCGCCAGCATTGTAGCGGGAGGGGCAGATACGCAGTATTTT.

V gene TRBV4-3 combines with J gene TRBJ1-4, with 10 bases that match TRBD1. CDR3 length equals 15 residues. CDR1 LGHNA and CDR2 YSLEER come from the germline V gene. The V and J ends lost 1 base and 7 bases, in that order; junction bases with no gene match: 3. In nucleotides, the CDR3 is TGCGCCAGCAGCCAAGGTGGACAGGGGGTTGAAAAACTGTTTTTT. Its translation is CASSQGGQGVEKLFF.

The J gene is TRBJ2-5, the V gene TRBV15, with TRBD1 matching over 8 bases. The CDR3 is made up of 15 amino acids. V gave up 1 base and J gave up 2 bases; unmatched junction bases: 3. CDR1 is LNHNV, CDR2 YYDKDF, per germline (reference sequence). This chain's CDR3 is CATSRGGTGQETQYF. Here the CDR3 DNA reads TGTGCCACCAGCAGAGGCGGGACAGGACAAGAGACCCAGTACTTC.

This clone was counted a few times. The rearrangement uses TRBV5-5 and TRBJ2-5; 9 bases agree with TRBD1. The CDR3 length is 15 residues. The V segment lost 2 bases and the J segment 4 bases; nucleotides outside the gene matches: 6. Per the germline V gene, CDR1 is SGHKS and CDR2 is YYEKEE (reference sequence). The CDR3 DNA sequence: TGTGCCAGCAGCTTCACAGGGGGCGCGGGAGAGACCCAGTACTTC. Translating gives CASSFTGGAGETQYF.

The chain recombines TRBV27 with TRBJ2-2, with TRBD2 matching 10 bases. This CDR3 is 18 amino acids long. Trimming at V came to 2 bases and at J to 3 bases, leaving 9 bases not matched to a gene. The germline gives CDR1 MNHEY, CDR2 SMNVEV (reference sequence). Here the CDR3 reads CASSLVPSGRSYTGELFF. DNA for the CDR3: TGTGCCAGCAGTTTAGTCCCTAGCGGGAGATCGTACACCGGGGAGCTGTTTTTT.

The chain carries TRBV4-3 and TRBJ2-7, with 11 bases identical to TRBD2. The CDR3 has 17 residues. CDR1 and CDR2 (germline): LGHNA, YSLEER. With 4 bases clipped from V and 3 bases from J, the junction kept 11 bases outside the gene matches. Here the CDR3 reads CASSPSGTSGLFYEQYF. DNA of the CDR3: TGCGCCAGCAGCCCTTCCGGGACTAGCGGTCTTTTCTACGAGCAGTACTTC.

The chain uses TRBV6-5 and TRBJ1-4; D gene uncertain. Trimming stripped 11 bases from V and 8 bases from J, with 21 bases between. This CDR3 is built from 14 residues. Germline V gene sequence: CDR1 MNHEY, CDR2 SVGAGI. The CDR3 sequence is CAHKAGFKEEKLFF. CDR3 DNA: TGTGCCCATAAAGCGGGGTTTAAAGAGGAAAAACTGTTTTTT.

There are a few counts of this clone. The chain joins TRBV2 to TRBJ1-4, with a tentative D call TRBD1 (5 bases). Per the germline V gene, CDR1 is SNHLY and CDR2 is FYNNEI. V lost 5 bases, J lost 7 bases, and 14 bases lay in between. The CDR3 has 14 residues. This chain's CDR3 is CASSPGMRTEKLFF. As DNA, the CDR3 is TGTGCCAGCAGTCCAGGGATGAGGACTGAAAAACTGTTTTTT.